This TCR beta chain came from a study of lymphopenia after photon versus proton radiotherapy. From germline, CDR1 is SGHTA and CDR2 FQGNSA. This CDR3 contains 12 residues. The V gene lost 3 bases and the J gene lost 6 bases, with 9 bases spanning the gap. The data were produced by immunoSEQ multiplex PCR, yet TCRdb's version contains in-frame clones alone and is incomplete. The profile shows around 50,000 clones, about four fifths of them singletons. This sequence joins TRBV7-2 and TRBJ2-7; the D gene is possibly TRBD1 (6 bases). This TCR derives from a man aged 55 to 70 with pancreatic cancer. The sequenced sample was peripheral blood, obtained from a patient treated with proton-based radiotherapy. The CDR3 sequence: CASSFKQGEQYF. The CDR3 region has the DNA TGTGCCAGCAGCTTTAAACAGGGCGAGCAGTACTTC. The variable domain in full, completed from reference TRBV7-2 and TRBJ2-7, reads GAGVSQSPSNKVTEKGKDVELRCDPISGHTALYWYRQSLGQGLEFLIYFQGNSAPDKSGLPSDRFSAERTGGSVSTLTIQRTQQEDSAVYLCASSFKQGEQYFGPGTRLTVT.